A selection of T cell receptor beta chains follows, all from one sample in a study of CXCR4 blockade with PD-1 therapy in pancreatic cancer. Clones were sequenced by immunoSEQ multiplex PCR, and TCRdb holds only the in-frame ones, with some missing. The sample holds about 700 clones, 25% to 35% seen once. The sequenced sample consisted of tumor tissue. All receptors derive from a human donor with pancreatic ductal adenocarcinoma. Both conserved end residues are part of each CDR3.

v_gene	j_gene	CDR3aa
TRBV11-3	TRBJ2-1	CASSQGTSGSPYNEQFF
TRBV28	TRBJ1-5	CASSLYGDGQPQHF
TRBV28	TRBJ1-5	CASSPHIQPQHF
TRBV7-7	TRBJ2-1	CASSYSMVAGGGNEQFF
TRBV6-8	TRBJ2-5	CASSDRGRGETQYF
TRBV4-1	TRBJ2-6	CASSQDLQGTGANVLTF
TRBV18	TRBJ2-6	CASSPVLGQSSGANVLTF
TRBV18	TRBJ2-1	CASSQSGSSYNEQFF
TRBV19	TRBJ2-3	CASTDSGVGTDTQYF
TRBV11-3	TRBJ2-5	CASSLVAGVTETQYF
TRBV19	TRBJ2-3	CASSSRQGRDTQYF
TRBV27	TRBJ1-1	CASSLFGDTEAFF
TRBV6-8	TRBJ1-1	CASRRGQGTSEAFF
TRBV9	TRBJ1-4	CASSDRDRGDNEKLFF
TRBV10-3	TRBJ1-1	CAISESLSLRPTEAFF
TRBV19	TRBJ2-2	CASTWGTGDTGELFF
TRBV30	TRBJ2-3	CAWSAVESGTQYF
TRBV28	TRBJ1-4	CASRPGTGDNEKLFF
TRBV11-3	TRBJ2-7	CASSLEGDPSYEQYF
TRBV5-1	TRBJ2-7	CASSSRDVTYEQYF
TRBV19	TRBJ2-5	CASSIAASRAPETQYF
TRBV19	TRBJ2-7	CASSGNRPPAYEQYF
TRBV11-3	TRBJ2-6	CASSRDRGSGANVLTF
TRBV19	TRBJ2-5	CASSISSVETQYF
TRBV6-8	TRBJ1-4	CASSYSKGQGPANEKLFF
TRBV6-8	TRBJ2-3	CASSEGGSGTDTQYF
TRBV19	TRBJ2-2	CASAPPGRTSNTGELFF
TRBV19	TRBJ1-1	CASADRVNTEAFF
TRBV28	TRBJ2-5	CASSLGQIQETQYF
TRBV18	TRBJ1-1	CASSPQVYTEAFF
TRBV28	TRBJ2-7	CASSLAGLSYEQYF
TRBV28	TRBJ2-7	CASSPTTGAPSYEQYF
TRBV25-1	TRBJ1-2	CASSPTTANYGYTF
TRBV27	TRBJ2-7	CASSLGAWGEQYF
TRBV6-8	TRBJ1-2	CASSPSTNSGGYTF
TRBV4-1	TRBJ1-1	CASSQYSAGGETEAFF
TRBV18	TRBJ1-3	CASSPAGPPGGNTIYF
TRBV2	TRBJ1-6	CASIDGTGGGISYNSPLHF
TRBV29-1	TRBJ1-1	CSVGGTGLGPEAFF
TRBV19	TRBJ2-2	CASSIQGVANTGELFF
TRBV11-3	TRBJ2-2	CASSAGQGSRGSGELFF
TRBV19	TRBJ2-7	CASSIEEGIYEQYF
TRBV28	TRBJ2-3	CASSLWGGGTDTQYF
TRBV28	TRBJ2-1	CASSQRGIGRAGSSYNEQFF
TRBV29-1	TRBJ2-6	CSVEDLGRSGANVLTF
TRBV7-7	TRBJ2-2	CASSRSVYTGELFF
TRBV28	TRBJ2-7	CASTGTSGTRAEQYF
TRBV9	TRBJ2-3	CASSPGGSTQYF
TRBV28	TRBJ2-1	CASSLGEGGTASNEQFF
TRBV11-1	TRBJ2-7	CASSATQGLYEQYF
TRBV29-1	TRBJ1-3	CSVEGTGNGNTIYF
TRBV27	TRBJ2-1	CASTLSGSSYNEQFF
TRBV28	TRBJ2-5	CASSASSTGYQETQYF
TRBV6-8	TRBJ1-2	CASRLDGNYGYTF
TRBV11-3	TRBJ2-2	CASSQTGTGGTGELFF
TRBV9	TRBJ2-6	CASSVEGFGANVLTF
TRBV9	TRBJ2-7	CASSVSLTGESEQYF
TRBV9	TRBJ2-5	CASNSGRLMKTQYF
TRBV11-3	TRBJ2-1	CASSLTYGGGSEQFF